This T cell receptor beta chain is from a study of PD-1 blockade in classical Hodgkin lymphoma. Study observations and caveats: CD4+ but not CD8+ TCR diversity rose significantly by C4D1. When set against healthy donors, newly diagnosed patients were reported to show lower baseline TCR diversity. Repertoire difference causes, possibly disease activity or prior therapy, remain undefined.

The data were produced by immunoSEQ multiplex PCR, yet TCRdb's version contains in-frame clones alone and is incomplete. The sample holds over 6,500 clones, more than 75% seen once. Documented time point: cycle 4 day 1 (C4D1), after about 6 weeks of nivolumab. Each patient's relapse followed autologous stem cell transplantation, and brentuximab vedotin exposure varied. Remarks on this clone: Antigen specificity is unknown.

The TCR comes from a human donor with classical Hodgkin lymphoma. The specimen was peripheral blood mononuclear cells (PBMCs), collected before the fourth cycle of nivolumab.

Here the CDR3 DNA reads TGTGCCACCAGCGGCGGGAGCACAGATACGCAGTATTTT. Translation gives CATSGGSTDTQYF. V gene TRBV15 combines with J gene TRBJ2-3; TRBD2 is a possible D gene (5 bases). Trimming took 5 bases from V and 0 from J, leaving 6 bases between them. The CDR3 length is 13 residues. From germline, CDR1 is LNHNV and CDR2 YYDKDF (reference sequence).